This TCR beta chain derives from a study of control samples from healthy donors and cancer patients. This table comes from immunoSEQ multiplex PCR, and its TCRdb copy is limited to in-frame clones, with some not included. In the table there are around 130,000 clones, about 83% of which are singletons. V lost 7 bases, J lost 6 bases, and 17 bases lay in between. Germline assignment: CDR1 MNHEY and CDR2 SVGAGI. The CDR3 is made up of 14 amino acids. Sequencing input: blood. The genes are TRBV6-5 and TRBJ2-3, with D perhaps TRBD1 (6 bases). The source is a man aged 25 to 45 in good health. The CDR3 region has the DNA TGTGCCAGCAAGGCAGGGGCTCTGGGGGATACGCAGTATTTT. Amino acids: CASKAGALGDTQYF.